This T cell receptor beta chain came from a study of T-cell reconstitution after alpha-beta-depleted transplantation in children. General study results and limits: Reportedly, alpha-beta T cells present about two months post-transplant originated from several hundred expanded clones of graft origin. When one year had passed after transplant, most T-cell counts and diversity came from newly produced T cells. Surviving recipient T cells and thymic progenitors underlay high day-60 TCRbeta diversity in some patients.

The TCRbeta library was prepared with unique molecular identifiers. TCRdb processed the PCR reads anew with MiXCR; each CDR3 protein has one entry. The table records about 300,000 distinct CDR3 sequences, over 9.5% of them present only once. This CDR3 has 12 amino acids. V lost 3 bases, J lost 3 bases, and 9 bases lay in between. The V gene's germline CDR1 is GTSNPN and CDR2 SVGIG (reference sequence). The sample holds a few counts of this clonotype. What it recognizes is unknown. The TCR comes from a boy younger than two with acute myeloid leukemia, due to receive a stem cell transplant. The starting material was PBMCs, obtained before TCRalphabeta/CD19-depleted stem cell transplant. The J gene is TRBJ2-7, the V gene TRBV30; no reliable D call. Here the CDR3 DNA reads TGTGCCTGGAGAGGATGGTTCTACGAGCAGTACTTC. Amino acid sequence: CAWRGWFYEQYF.